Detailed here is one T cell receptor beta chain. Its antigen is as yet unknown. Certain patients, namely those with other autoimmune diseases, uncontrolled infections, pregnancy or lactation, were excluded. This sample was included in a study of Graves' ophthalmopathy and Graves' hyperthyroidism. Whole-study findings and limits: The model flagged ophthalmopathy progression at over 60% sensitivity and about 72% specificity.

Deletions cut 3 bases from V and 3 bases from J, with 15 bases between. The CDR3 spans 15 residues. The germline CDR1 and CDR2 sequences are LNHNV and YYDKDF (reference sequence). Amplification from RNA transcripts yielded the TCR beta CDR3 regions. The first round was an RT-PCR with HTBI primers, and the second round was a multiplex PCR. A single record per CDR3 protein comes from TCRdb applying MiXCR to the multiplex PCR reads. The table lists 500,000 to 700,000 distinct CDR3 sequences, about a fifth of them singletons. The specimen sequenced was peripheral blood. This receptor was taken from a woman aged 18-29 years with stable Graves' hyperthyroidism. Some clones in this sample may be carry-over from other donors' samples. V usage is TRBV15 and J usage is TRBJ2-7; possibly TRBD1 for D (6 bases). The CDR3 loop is CATSSSGTSLYEQYF. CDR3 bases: TGTGCCACCAGCAGCTCCGGGACATCTCTCTACGAGCAGTACTTC.